The 17 T cell receptor beta chains given below trace back to one sample, sequenced in a study of regulatory T cells in long-lasting Graves disease. The time point was: persistent/refractory GD, antithyroid drugs over 5 years with positive TRAb. PBMCs were the source of the RNA used for TCR sequencing. Assembly of TCR beta libraries relied on iRepertoire HTBI primers together with Arm-PCR of CDR3 regions. Each CDR3 protein gets one entry after TCRdb re-called the multiplex PCR reads with MiXCR. The sample lists over 650,000 distinct CDR3 sequences; about 32% were seen once. Sequences were derived from peripheral blood mononuclear cells (PBMCs), sampled when the disease was refractory, from a patient treated with antithyroid drugs. Source of these receptors: a female donor with Graves disease.

This clonotype has a handful of counts. CDR3 in amino acids: CSVAEMTGENIQYF. CDR3 coding DNA: TGCAGCGTTGCCGAGATGACAGGGGAAAACATTCAGTACTTC. This chain connects TRBV29-1 to TRBJ2-4; 8 nucleotides agree with TRBD1. There are 14 residues in the CDR3. Germline trimming cut 4 bases from V and 5 bases from J; bases unmatched to any gene: 7. Germline CDR1 and CDR2: SQVTM and ANQGSEA.

The chain recombines TRBV5-1 with TRBJ2-2, with D possibly TRBD2 on 6 matching bases. CDR1 and CDR2 (germline): SGHRS, YFSETQ. The CDR3 consists of 18 residues. Trimming took 4 bases from V and 1 from J, leaving 20 bases between them. The CDR3 reads CASSLPSERVGNTGELFF. As DNA, the CDR3 is TGCGCCAGCAGCCTGCCGTCCGAGCGGGTAGGGAACACCGGGGAGCTGTTTTTT. The variable domain in full, with the rest retrieved from reference TRBV5-1 and TRBJ2-2, is KAGVTQTPRYLIKTRGQQVTLSCSPISGHRSVSWYQQTPGQGLQFLFEYFSETQRNKGNFPGRFSGRQFSNSRSEMNVSTLELGDSALYLCASSLPSERVGNTGELFFGEGSRLTVL.

Points on this clonotype: One end of the junction fails to match germline, which may point to a read error. The genes are TRBV7-9 and TRBJ2-2; 14 nucleotides align to TRBD2. Germline CDR1 reads SEHNR; CDR2 reads FQNEAQ (reference sequence). This CDR3 region has 17 residues. CDR3 amino acids: CAGSSPTSGRDDGELFF. The CDR3 coding sequence is TGTGCCGGCAGCAGCCCGACTAGCGGGAGGGATGACGGGGAGCTGTTTTTT.

The chain combines TRBV6-1 with TRBJ2-7; D is unresolved. Trimming removed 5 bases from V and 6 bases from J, with 8 bases in between. Germline assignment: CDR1 MNHNS and CDR2 SASEGT. The CDR3 totals 11 residues. This chain's CDR3 is CASSTSGEQYF. The CDR3 nucleotides are TGTGCCAGCAGTACGAGTGGCGAGCAGTACTTC.

The sample holds one count of this clonotype. One base away lies a much larger clone, so this may be a sequencing read error. The CDR3 does not close with the conserved phenylalanine or tryptophan, likely indicating a read error. The chain links TRBV12-3 or TRBV12-4 to TRBJ1-2; TRBD1 aligns across 8 bases. The CDR3 extends over 13 amino acids. V dropped 3 bases and J dropped 8; count of bases not matched to a gene: 5. CDR3 sequence reads: CASSFTGGEGYTL. The CDR3 coding sequence is TGTGCCAGCAGTTTTACAGGGGGTGAGGGCTACACCTTA.

CDR3 sequence reads: CASSSRTAESPLHF. CDR3 in DNA: TGTGCCAGCAGTTCCCGGACTGCTGAGTCACCCCTCCACTTT. The rearrangement joins TRBV6-5 to TRBJ1-6, with D unresolved. The V and J ends lost 4 bases and 10 bases respectively, with 14 bases between them. CDR3 length: 14 residues. The V gene's germline CDR1 is MNHEY and CDR2 SVGAGI.

The V call is TRBV19, the J call TRBJ1-1, with D unclear. This CDR3 comprises 14 residues. V lost 0 bases to trimming and J lost 3 bases, with 8 bases between them. Germline CDR1 is LNHDA and CDR2 is SQIVND (reference sequence). This CDR3 reads CASSIDEEDTEAFF. As DNA, the CDR3 is TGTGCCAGTAGTATAGATGAAGAGGACACTGAAGCTTTCTTT.

This clonotype was seen more than once but under ten times. V gene TRBV13 combines with J gene TRBJ2-5, with TRBD2 matching 12 bases. The CDR3 is made up of 16 amino acids. Germline values: CDR1 PRHDT, CDR2 FYEKMQ (reference sequence). Unmatched junction bases numbered 7, after V lost 3 bases and J lost 5 bases. The CDR3 bases are TGTGCCAGCAGCTTGCGGACTAGCGGGATGGGGGAGACCCAGTACTTC. It yields the protein CASSLRTSGMGETQYF.

The CDR3 bases are TGCAGTACCATCCGGGACAGTGGATACAATGAGCAGTTCTTC. This encodes CSTIRDSGYNEQFF. The chain couples TRBV20-1 to TRBJ2-1; 7 bases align to TRBD1. This CDR3 region has 14 residues. Germline CDR1 and CDR2: DFQATT and SNEGSKA (reference sequence). Losses at the gene ends were 8 bases for V and 4 bases for J; bases not matched to a gene: 11.

V and J are TRBV12-3 or TRBV12-4 and TRBJ2-1, with D maybe TRBD2 (5 bases). Trimming cost V 5 bases and J 9 bases, with 23 bases left between them. CDR3 length equals 16 residues. CDR3 bases: TGTGCCAGCAGTGGGCGAGAGGGCGGCAGCTTGGGTGAGCAGTTCTTC. Its translation: CASSGREGGSLGEQFF.

This rearrangement joins TRBV12-5 to TRBJ2-2; 8 nucleotides align to TRBD1. The length of the CDR3 is 15 residues. CDR1 is LGHNT, CDR2 FRNRAP, per germline. The J segment lost 1 base and the V segment lost 6 bases, leaving 4 bases of the junction unmatched. CDR3 sequence reads: CASGQGQENTGELFF. Here the CDR3 DNA reads TGTGCTAGTGGGCAGGGACAGGAGAACACCGGGGAGCTGTTTTTT.

In this sample, this clonotype turned up once. This CDR3 reads CASSQVSTKETQYF. The CDR3 DNA is TGTGCCAGCAGCCAAGTTTCGACTAAAGAGACCCAGTACTTC. The chain couples TRBV3-1 to TRBJ2-5, with D possibly matching TRBD2 (5 bases). Trimming left V 1 base short and J 3 bases short, with 9 bases between. The CDR3 runs to 14 residues. Germline V gene data show CDR1 as LGHDT and CDR2 as YNNKEL (reference sequence).

This clonotype came up a few times. The V and J genes are TRBV20-1 and TRBJ2-5; 10 bases match TRBD2. V was pared by 6 bases and J by 2 bases, with 12 bases of the junction left unmatched. Germline CDR1 is DFQATT and CDR2 is SNEGSKA (reference sequence). CDR3 length equals 16 residues. The CDR3 loop is CSASVVAGGTQETQYF. The CDR3 DNA is TGCAGTGCGTCGGTGGTAGCGGGAGGCACGCAAGAGACCCAGTACTTC.

Ten or more counts support this clonotype. CDR3 in DNA: TGTGCCAGCAGTTTATCTTGGGTTATGAACACTGAAGCTTTCTTT. Translation: CASSLSWVMNTEAFF. The V call is TRBV27, the J call TRBJ1-1; D uncertain. V lost 0 bases and J 0 bases, leaving 8 bases between the germline ends. CDR3 length: 15 amino acids. Per germline, CDR1 MNHEY and CDR2 SMNVEV (reference sequence).

The chain carries TRBV27 and TRBJ2-5; 8 nucleotides line up with TRBD1. CDR1 and CDR2 from the germline V gene are MNHEY and SMNVEV (reference sequence). V lost 4 bases, J lost 4 bases, and 8 bases stayed unmatched. This CDR3 comprises 15 residues. CDR3 coding DNA: TGTGCCAGCAGTTATATAGCCGGGACAGGAGAGACCCAGTACTTC. It specifies CASSYIAGTGETQYF.

The V call is TRBV12-3 or TRBV12-4, the J call TRBJ2-3; 8 bases are a match to TRBD2. There are 16 residues in the CDR3. With 5 bases clipped from V and 3 bases from J, the junction kept 10 bases outside the gene matches. CDR3 DNA: TGTGCCAGCAGTCCCTCGGGAGGGGTTTTGACAGATACGCAGTATTTT. This sequence encodes CASSPSGGVLTDTQYF.

This clonotype was found a few times. The chain is built from TRBV3-1 and TRBJ1-2, with unresolved D. V was cut by 0 bases and J by 7 bases, with 9 bases left in between. This CDR3 contains 13 residues. Per the germline V gene, CDR1 is LGHDT and CDR2 is YNNKEL (reference sequence). The CDR3 region has the DNA TGTGCCAGCAGCCAAGATAGGACTGGTGGCTACACCTTC. Translation gives CASSQDRTGGYTF.